The entry that follows covers one T cell receptor (beta chain) sequence. No antigen is known for it. Trimming took off 4 bases at V and 4 bases at J, with 14 bases between the two ends. Germline values: CDR1 SGHRS, CDR2 YFSETQ. This CDR3 contains 14 residues. The PCR ran on 60 Vbeta and 13 Jbeta primers. TCRdb's copy holds only in-frame clones and misses some; the assay was immunoSEQ multiplex PCR. This sample has around 150,000 clones, with approximately 60% found just once. Donors sampled were nominally healthy, though unrecorded immune exposures were likely. This sample was taken from a study of cytomegalovirus exposure and HLA in healthy donors. General study points: Per published accounts, TCR beta sequences correctly predicted the HLA-A and HLA-B alleles of most subjects. A later analysis showed that HLA-associated TCR beta chains had undergone more clonal expansion than equally common others.

Sequenced sample: PBMCs. The J gene is TRBJ1-2, the V gene TRBV5-1; the D gene is possibly TRBD1 (5 bases). The TCR sequence derives from a human donor in good health. CDR3 loop: CASSPSRGTYGYTF. Written as DNA, the CDR3 is TGCGCCAGCAGCCCTAGTCGCGGGACCTATGGCTACACCTTC.